This entry lists 4 T cell receptor beta chains sequenced from one sample in a study of shared clonotypes between healthy human individuals. The assay was immunoSEQ multiplex PCR, and TCRdb's table has in-frame clones only and misses some. The table includes almost 750,000 clones, 55% to 80% detected once. Sequenced sample: memory CD4+ T cells sorted from blood. Subset denoted: CD45RA-negative fraction. Every receptor here comes from a woman aged 25 to 39 in good health.

The chain links TRBV23-1 to TRBJ2-3; 8 bases are shared with TRBD1. TRBV23-1 is designated an ORF whose function remains uncertain. The CDR3 is 18 residues long. Trimming at V came to 3 bases and at J to 2 bases, leaving 13 bases not matched to a gene. CDR3 DNA: TGCGCCAGCAGTCACCCCCAGAGACAGGGGAAAAACACAGATACGCAGTATTTT. Encoded protein: CASSHPQRQGKNTDTQYF.

V usage is TRBV27 and J usage is TRBJ2-7; the match to TRBD1 covers 8 bases. The ends lost 5 bases at V and 2 bases at J; junction bases unmatched: 8. Germline CDR1 is MNHEY and CDR2 is SMNVEV (reference sequence). The CDR3 is 15 amino acids. CDR3 residues: CASSTRGPRPYEQYF. The CDR3 coding sequence is TGTGCCAGCAGTACCAGGGGGCCTCGCCCCTACGAGCAGTACTTC.

The V and J genes are TRBV28 and TRBJ2-7; the match to TRBD2 covers 9 bases. Trimming removed 6 bases from V and 1 base from J; junction bases left unmatched: 7. CDR3 length: 15 amino acids. From germline, CDR1 is MDHEN and CDR2 SYDVKM. Here the CDR3 DNA reads TGTGCCAGCAGGAGCGGGACTAGCCAGTCCTACGAGCAGTACTTC. Its protein product is CASRSGTSQSYEQYF.

The chain employs TRBV7-9 and TRBJ2-5, with 9 bases that match TRBD1. The J call is doubtful: the DNA matches TRBJ2-7 better. The germline CDR1 and CDR2 sequences are SEHNR and FQNEAQ (reference sequence). This CDR3 region has 15 residues. In nucleotides, the CDR3 is TGTGCCAGCAGCTCCCCCGGGACAGGGACCTACGAGCAGTACTTC. Translating gives CASSSPGTGTYEQYF.